Listed here is a single TCR beta chain. It has no known antigen specificity. Per-base quality was not reported, and no clone a single base away is much larger than it. The meaning of the sample's treatment or condition label: approximately 18 received Ad26.COV2.S at low or high dose, single or two shots; 5 received placebo; per-sample allocation not given. Repertoires of vaccine and placebo recipients were sequenced from samples collected on day 63 after the first injection. Between 29 July and 7 August 2020, Cohort 1b enrolled some 25 adults aged 18-55 years at one site in Boston, USA. Ad26.COV2.S consisted of a replication-incompetent adenovirus type 26 vector by which a prefusion-stabilized SARS-CoV-2 spike protein from the original Wuhan strain was expressed. These data come from a study of Ad26.COV2.S vaccination and SARS-CoV-2 variants (dated by TCRdb to about 2021). Looking at the study overall: Vaccine-arm donors came from COV1001, a multicentre, randomized, double-blind, placebo-controlled phase I-IIa trial of Ad26.COV2.S in healthy adults. Dosing of Ad26.COV2.S was intramuscular, at either 5x10^10 or 1x10^11 viral particles, delivered as one shot or as two shots spaced 56 days apart. TCRbeta repertoire sequencing was used to assess the specificity and breadth of SARS-CoV-2-reactive T cell receptors after Ad26.COV2.S vaccination. The TCR-sequenced set comprised approximately 30 samples: some 20 Ad26.COV2.S vaccine recipients, 5 placebo recipients and 8 SARS-CoV-2 convalescent individuals. Trial participants were randomized into five groups of five: low-dose or high-dose Ad26.COV2.S given once or twice, or placebo on both occasions. Throughout the experiments and outcome assessment, investigators stayed blinded to trial group allocation. The full study reports these points: The study was not powered for comparison of responses between vaccine doses or regimens. Comparable non-spike TCR breadth was observed between vaccine and placebo recipients, consistent with only spike being contained in the vaccine. According to the authors, total T cell responses may have been underestimated by the TCR breadth and depth analyses. Spike-specific TCR breadth was higher in Ad26.COV2.S recipients than in placebo recipients (P = 0.0014). After vaccination, substantial breadth of spike-specific CD8+ and CD4+ T cell responses was reported.

The immunoSEQ Assay was the method used to sequence TCRbeta CDR3 regions. After extraction, genomic DNA underwent amplification by bias-controlled multiplex PCR, followed by high-throughput sequencing. In the authors' own workflow: Collapsing and filtering of sequences were performed to quantify the absolute abundance of each unique TCRbeta CDR3 region. T cell fraction was estimated by normalization of TCRbeta template counts to usable DNA, with usable DNA being measured through amplification of reference genes present in all nucleated cells. Repertoire TCRs were annotated as SARS-CoV-2-specific when V gene, CDR3 amino acid sequence and J gene were exactly matched to a known reactive TCR set. The reference SARS-CoV-2 TCR set was derived from MIRA and filtered for enrichment in COVID-19-positive ImmuneCODE repertoires, a step that removed public or cross-reactive TCRs. Using the MIRA antigens, annotated TCRs were further analysed by specific ORF or by position within an ORF. Depth was the summed frequency of annotated unique rearrangements, while breadth was defined as annotated unique rearrangements over total unique productive rearrangements. Group comparisons of TCR breadth used two-sided Wilcoxon rank-sum tests. As stored in TCRdb, this immuneACCESS dataset retains in-frame rearrangements with V and J assigned. A fraction of the clones does not appear; measured against another copy, unresolved V genes explain less than half of the discrepancy, and the remainder lacks a known reason. V, J and clone size are those of that table, while D and trimming were read from the DNA. Present in this sample are roughly 500,000 clones, roughly 89% of which were seen just once. The ten most abundant clones make up about 2.7% of the sample.

The CDR3 numbers 16 residues from cysteine through phenylalanine. Here the CDR3 DNA is all that survives: 48 bases in frame from base 1. From a lookup of the germline V gene, CDR1 and CDR2 are KGHDR and SFDVKD. Trimming costs V 2 bases and J 7 bases, and their ends lie 17 bases apart. Recombination joined TRBV24-1 with TRBJ1-5, with the identity of the D gene unclear. This specimen consisted of peripheral blood, obtained in a trial of Ad26.COV2.S vaccine versus placebo. This TCR derives from a person aged 18-65 years who received the Ad26.COV2.S COVID-19 vaccine or a placebo. This receptor has the CDR3 CATSDSGSRRGQPQHF. The sequenced DNA: TGTGCCACCAGTGATTCCGGCAGCAGGCGAGGACAGCCCCAGCATTTT.